This TCR beta chain comes out of a study of OX40 agonist ivuxolimab in advanced cancers. The repertoire was sequenced with immunoSEQ multiplex PCR; TCRdb's copy has only in-frame clones and lacks some. Counted here are about 72,000 clones, roughly nine tenths occurring once; the ten biggest clones make up 0.94%. V lost 2 bases and J 2 bases, leaving 14 bases between the germline ends. The germline V gene has CDR1 GTSNPN and CDR2 SVGIG (reference sequence). This CDR3 region has 15 residues. Findings of the study overall: Relative to CD4+ cells, CD8+ T cells on average had more expanded clones.

Worth noting for this clone: Its antigen is not identified.

The source of this sequence is an adult with an advanced solid tumor such as melanoma, head and neck, liver or kidney cancer. The gene calls are TRBV30 and TRBJ2-3; D uncertain. This specimen consisted of CD4+ or CD8+ T cells sorted from blood, obtained in a trial of the OX40 agonist ivuxolimab. The CDR3 DNA reads TGTGCCTGGAGTCCTCGGGTCACTAACACAGATACGCAGTATTTT. This encodes CAWSPRVTNTDTQYF.